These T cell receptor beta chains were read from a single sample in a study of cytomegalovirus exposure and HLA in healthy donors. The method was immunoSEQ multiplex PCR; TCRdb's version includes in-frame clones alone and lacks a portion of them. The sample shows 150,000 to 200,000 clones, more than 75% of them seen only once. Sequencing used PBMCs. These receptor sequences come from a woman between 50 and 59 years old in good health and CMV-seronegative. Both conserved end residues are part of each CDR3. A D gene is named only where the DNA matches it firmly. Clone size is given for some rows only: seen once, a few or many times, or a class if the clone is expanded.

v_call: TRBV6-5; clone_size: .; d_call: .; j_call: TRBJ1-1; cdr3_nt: TGTGCCAGCAGTTACATGCGAACGGGGAACACTGAAGCTTTCTTT; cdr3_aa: CASSYMRTGNTEAFF
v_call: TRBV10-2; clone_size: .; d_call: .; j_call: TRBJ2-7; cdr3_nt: TGCGCCAGCAGTGAGAGAGGGCGGTACGAGCAGTACTTC; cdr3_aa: CASSERGRYEQYF
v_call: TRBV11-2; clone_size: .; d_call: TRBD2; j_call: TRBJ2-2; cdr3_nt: TGTGCCAGCAGCCCAGGACTAGCGGTGAACACCGGGGAGCTGTTTTTT; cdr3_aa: CASSPGLAVNTGELFF
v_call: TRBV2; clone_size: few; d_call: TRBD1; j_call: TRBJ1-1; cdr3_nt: TGTGCCAGCGTAGGCGGGACAGGGGGTGGCACTGAAGCTTTCTTT; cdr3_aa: CASVGGTGGGTEAFF
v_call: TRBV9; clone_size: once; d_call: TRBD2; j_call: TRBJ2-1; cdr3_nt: TGTGCCAGCACCCGTCGGGGGGGCCAAGTCTCCTACAATGAGCAGTTCTTC; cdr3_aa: CASTRRGGQVSYNEQFF
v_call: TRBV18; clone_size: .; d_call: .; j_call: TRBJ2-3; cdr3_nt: TGTGCCAGCTCAGCTATGGGAGGACTCCGCACAGATACGCAGTATTTT; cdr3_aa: CASSAMGGLRTDTQYF
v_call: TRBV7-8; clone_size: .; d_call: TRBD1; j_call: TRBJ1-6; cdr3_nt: TGTGCCAGCAGCTTATTTGACAGGGGGTCTTCACCCCTCCACTTT; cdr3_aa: CASSLFDRGSSPLHF
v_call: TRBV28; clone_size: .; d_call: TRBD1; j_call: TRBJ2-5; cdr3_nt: TGTGCCAGCACCAGTTTTGGGGGACAGGGAAAGACCCAGTACTTC; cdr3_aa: CASTSFGGQGKTQYF
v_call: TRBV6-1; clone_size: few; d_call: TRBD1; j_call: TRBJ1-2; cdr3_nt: TGTGCCAGCCGCGTCACAGGGGCCTATGGCTACACCTTC; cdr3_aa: CASRVTGAYGYTF
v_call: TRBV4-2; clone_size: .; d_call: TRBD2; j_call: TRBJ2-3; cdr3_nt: TGTGCCAGCAGTCGTCTAGCGGGAGGGCCAGATACGCAGTATTTT; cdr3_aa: CASSRLAGGPDTQYF
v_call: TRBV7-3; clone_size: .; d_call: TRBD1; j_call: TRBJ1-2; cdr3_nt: TGTGCCAGCAGCCCCGGGCAGGGGGCGATTGGGTATGGCTACACCTTC; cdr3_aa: CASSPGQGAIGYGYTF
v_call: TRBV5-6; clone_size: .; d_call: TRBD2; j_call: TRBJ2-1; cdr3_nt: TGTGCCAGCAGCTTTATGACTAGCGGCAATGAGCAGTTCTTC; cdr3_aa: CASSFMTSGNEQFF
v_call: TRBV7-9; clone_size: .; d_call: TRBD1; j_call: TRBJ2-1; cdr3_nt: TGTGCCAGCAGCCGGGGGACAGGGGGGGAGCAGTTCTTC; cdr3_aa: CASSRGTGGEQFF
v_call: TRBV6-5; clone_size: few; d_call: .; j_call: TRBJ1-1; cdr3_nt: TGTGCCAGCAGTCCATGGACACAGAACACTGAAGCTTTCTTT; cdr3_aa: CASSPWTQNTEAFF
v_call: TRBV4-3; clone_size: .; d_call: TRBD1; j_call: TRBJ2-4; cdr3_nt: TGCGCCAGCAGCCAAGAAGGGACAGTCAAAAACATTCAGTACTTC; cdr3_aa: CASSQEGTVKNIQYF
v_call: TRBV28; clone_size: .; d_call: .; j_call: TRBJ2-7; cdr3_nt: TGTGCCAGCAGTCCTATTCCGTTAGCCTACGAGCAGTACTTC; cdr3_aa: CASSPIPLAYEQYF
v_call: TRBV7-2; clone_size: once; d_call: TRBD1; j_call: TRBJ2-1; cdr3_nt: TGTGCCAGCTCCTCCGGGACAGGGCAGGGTGAGCAGTTCTTC; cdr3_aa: CASSSGTGQGEQFF
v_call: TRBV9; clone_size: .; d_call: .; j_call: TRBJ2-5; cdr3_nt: TGTGCCAGCAGCGTAGTAACAGGACCTCAAGAGACCCAGTACTTC; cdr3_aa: CASSVVTGPQETQYF
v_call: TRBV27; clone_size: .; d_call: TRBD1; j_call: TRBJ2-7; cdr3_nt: TGTGCCAGCAGTCTGGGACAGGGGGCCTACGAGCAGTACTTC; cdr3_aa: CASSLGQGAYEQYF
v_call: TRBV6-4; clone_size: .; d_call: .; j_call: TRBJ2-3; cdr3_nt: TGTGCCAGCAGTGACTCGGTAGCGGGCACAGATACGCAGTATTTT; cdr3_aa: CASSDSVAGTDTQYF
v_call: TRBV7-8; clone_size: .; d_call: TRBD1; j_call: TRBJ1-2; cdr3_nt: TGTGCCAGCAGCTTAGAGGCCAGGGGGACCCTTAACTATGGCTACACCTTC; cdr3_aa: CASSLEARGTLNYGYTF
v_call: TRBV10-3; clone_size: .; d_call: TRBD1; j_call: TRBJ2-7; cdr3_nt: TGTGCCATCAGTCCGACAGGGAACGAGCAGTACTTC; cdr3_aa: CAISPTGNEQYF
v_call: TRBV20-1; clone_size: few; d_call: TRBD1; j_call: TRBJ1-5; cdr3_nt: TGCAGTGCCCAGGCGGGACAGGGCCAGCATTTT; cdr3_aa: CSAQAGQGQHF
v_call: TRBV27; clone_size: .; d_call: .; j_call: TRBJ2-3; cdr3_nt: TGTGCCAGCAGTACTGCCGAGAGGGGGGGAGATACGCAGTATTTT; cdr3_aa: CASSTAERGGDTQYF
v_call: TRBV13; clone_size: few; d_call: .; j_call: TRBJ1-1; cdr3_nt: TGTGCCAGCAGCTTAACTTCCGGGACATTGAACACTGAAGCTTTCTTT; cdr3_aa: CASSLTSGTLNTEAFF
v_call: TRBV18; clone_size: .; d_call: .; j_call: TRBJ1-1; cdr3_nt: TGTGCCAGCTCACCTTTACTGGGGGGGCGAGAGACTGAAGCTTTCTTT; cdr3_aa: CASSPLLGGRETEAFF
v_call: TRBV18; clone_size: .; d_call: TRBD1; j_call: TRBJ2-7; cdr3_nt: TGTGCCAGCTCACAACCGGTACAGGGGGGCGAGCAGTACTTC; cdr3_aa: CASSQPVQGGEQYF
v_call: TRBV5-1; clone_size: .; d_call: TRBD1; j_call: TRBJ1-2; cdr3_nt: TGCGCCAGCAGCTTGCCTCCGGGACAGGGAGGTGGCTACACCTTC; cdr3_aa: CASSLPPGQGGGYTF
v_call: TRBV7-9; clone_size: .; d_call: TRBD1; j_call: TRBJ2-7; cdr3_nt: TGTGCCAGCAGACTACAGGGGGCGATTACCTACGAGCAGTACTTC; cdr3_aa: CASRLQGAITYEQYF
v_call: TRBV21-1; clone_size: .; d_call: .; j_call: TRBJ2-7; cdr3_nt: TGTGCCAGCAGCATAAGAATCAGGGCTGCCTACGAGCAGTACTTC; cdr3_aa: CASSIRIRAAYEQYF
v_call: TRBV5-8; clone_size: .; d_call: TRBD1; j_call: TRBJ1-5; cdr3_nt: TGTGCCAGCAGTCACAGGGGGAGCAATCAGCCCCAGCATTTT; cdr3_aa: CASSHRGSNQPQHF
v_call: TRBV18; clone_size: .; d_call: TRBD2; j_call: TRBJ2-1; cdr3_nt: TGTGCCAGCTCACCTGAGGGACTAGCGGTATATGAGCAGTTCTTC; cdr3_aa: CASSPEGLAVYEQFF
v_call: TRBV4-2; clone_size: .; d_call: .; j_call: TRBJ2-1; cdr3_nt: TGTGCCAGCAGCCATCAGGGCTACAATGAGCAGTTCTTC; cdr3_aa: CASSHQGYNEQFF
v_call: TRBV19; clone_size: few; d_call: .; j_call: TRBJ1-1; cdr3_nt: TGTGCCAGTAGTATAGAGGTTAGAGGGACTGAAGCTTTCTTT; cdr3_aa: CASSIEVRGTEAFF
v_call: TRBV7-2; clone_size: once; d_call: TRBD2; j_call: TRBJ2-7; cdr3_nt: TGTGCCAGCAGCTCCCTGGGACTAGCGGGAATTTCCTACGAGCAGTACTTC; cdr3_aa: CASSSLGLAGISYEQYF
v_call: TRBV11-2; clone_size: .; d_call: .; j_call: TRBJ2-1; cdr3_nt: TGTGCCAGCAGCTTAGGTGACAGCTCCTACAATGAGCAGTTCTTC; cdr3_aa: CASSLGDSSYNEQFF
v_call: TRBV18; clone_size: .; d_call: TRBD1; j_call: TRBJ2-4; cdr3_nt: TGTGCCAGCTCACCACGGGACAGGGTAGCCAAAAACATTCAGTACTTC; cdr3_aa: CASSPRDRVAKNIQYF
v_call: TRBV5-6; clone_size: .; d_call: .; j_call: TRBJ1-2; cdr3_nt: TGTGCCAGCAGCGACACAGGGACCCATGGCTACACCTTC; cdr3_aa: CASSDTGTHGYTF
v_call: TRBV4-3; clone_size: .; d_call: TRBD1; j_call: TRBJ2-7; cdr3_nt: TGCGCCAGCAGCCGCCAGAGGACAGGGGGCTACGAGCAGTACTTC; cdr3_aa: CASSRQRTGGYEQYF
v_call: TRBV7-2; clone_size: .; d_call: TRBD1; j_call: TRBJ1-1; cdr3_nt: TGTGCCAGCAGCCCCCGAGCAGGGGGGAATACTGAAGCTTTCTTT; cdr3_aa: CASSPRAGGNTEAFF
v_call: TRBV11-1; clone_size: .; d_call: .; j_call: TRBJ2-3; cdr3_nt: TGTGCCAGCAGCTTAGCGCCGTCTGGCCCCGTTACTACGCAGTATTTT; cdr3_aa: CASSLAPSGPVTTQYF
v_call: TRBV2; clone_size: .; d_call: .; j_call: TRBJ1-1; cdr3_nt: TGTGCCAGCAGTGCTTACAGGGTTGGGGACACTGAAGCTTTCTTT; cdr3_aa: CASSAYRVGDTEAFF
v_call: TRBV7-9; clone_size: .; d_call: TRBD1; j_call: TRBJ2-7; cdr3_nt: TGTGCCAGCAGCCCCCTTTCGGGACAGACCTCCGCGCAGTACTTC; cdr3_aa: CASSPLSGQTSAQYF
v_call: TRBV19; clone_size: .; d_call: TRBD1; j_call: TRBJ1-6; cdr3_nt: TGTGCCAGTACCCAGGGGGGACAAGCTAGTTCACCCCTCCACTTT; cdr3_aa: CASTQGGQASSPLHF
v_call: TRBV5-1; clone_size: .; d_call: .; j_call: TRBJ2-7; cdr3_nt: TGCGCCAGCAGCCGGACATCCCTAAGCTCCTACGAGCAGTACTTC; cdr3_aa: CASSRTSLSSYEQYF
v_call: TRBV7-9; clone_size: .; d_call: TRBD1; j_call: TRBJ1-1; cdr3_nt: TGTGCCAGCAGCTTAGGGTGGACAGGGGCACCGAGGATGAACACTGAAGCTTTCTTT; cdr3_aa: CASSLGWTGAPRMNTEAFF